The source of this T cell receptor (beta chain) is a study of identical twins (dated by TCRdb to about 2016). A note on the overall study: To test whether fetal clonotypes persist, this study deep-sequenced TCR alpha and beta repertoires from monozygotic twins, from unrelated adults of various ages, and from cord blood. Replicate twin experiments were performed at different times using different library preparation protocols to rule out contamination.

Receptors were amplified or captured by 5' RACE. The sample was run on an Illumina HiSeq 2000. Template switching introduced a universal primer binding site; the final cDNA contained a unique molecular identifier, enabling accurate counting of TCR cDNA molecules. Specific primers in the conserved constant-segment region were used to synthesize first-strand cDNA for the TCR alpha and beta chains. To control for contamination, every cDNA library carried two barcodes: a SMART-Mk sample barcode plus Illumina barcodes. TruSeq adapter sequences and Illumina sample barcodes were added in two successive PCR steps. Sequencing of the TCR alpha and beta cDNA libraries was done on the Illumina HiSeq platform using custom primers. In the original analysis: Raw reads were processed with MiGEC to extract unique molecular identifiers, and MiXCR was used to determine CDR3 positions. Recombination models were inferred per individual with the repgenHMM and IGoR tools using an EM algorithm. Shared clonotypes were analyzed with the tcR package in R, and sharing was normalized by the product of cloneset sizes. To study raw recombination free of thymic and clonal selection effects, out-of-frame nonproductive sequences were analyzed. TCRdb applied fastp at Q25 and MiXCR to the public reads, then kept only in-frame beta chains. CDR3 protein sequences are deduplicated, and each keeps its most common genes and DNA. TCRdb, not the original authors, processed these V and J calls. The table for this sample lists roughly 500,000 distinct CDR3 sequences; about 20% of them were counted only once. Roughly 0.9% of the sample lies in the top ten.

Turning to this clonotype: Its specific antigen is unknown. Per-nucleotide qualities are absent, and no much larger clonotype sits a single base away.

All donors were healthy Caucasians. Three pairs of female monozygotic twins, all aged roughly 18 to 30 years, made up the twin cohort. Positive isolation kits from Invitrogen were used to isolate the CD4+ and CD8+ T cell populations. General findings and caveats noted by the study authors: Invariant T cells such as MAIT and iNKT could partly confound zero-insertion analyses, although diverse VJ usage argued against such confounding for most clonotypes. Compared with coincidental sharing between unrelated individuals, out-of-frame TCR alpha sequences shared between twins showed an excess of sequences with low generation probability. Fewer insertions were carried by abundant cord blood beta clonotypes; a weaker similar trend was observed in young adult naive repertoires, while no such trend was observed in memory repertoires. In monozygotic twins, out-of-frame TCR alpha sharing was systematically underestimated by recombination models, although the models agreed with sharing between unrelated individuals. A weaker excess of twin sharing was found in beta out-of-frame sequences because the signal-to-noise ratio was lowered by fewer shared sequences. Because the same donors could not be followed over many years, the conclusions relied on cross-sectional statistical analysis.

Trimming takes 6 bases from V and 0 bases from J, and the germline ends sit 12 bases apart. From the cysteine up to the phenylalanine, the CDR3 has a length of 15 residues. Only CDR3 DNA remains: 45 bases, in frame from the first base. As encoded in the germline V gene, CDR1 is MNHNS while CDR2 is SASEGT. These data were also filed under a second study, of T cells expressing NK-cell markers. As noted in the second study: TCR beta-chain repertoires were profiled in sorted CD3+CD56+NKG2C+, CD3+CD56+NKG2C- and CD3+CD56-NKG2C+ T-cell subsets from about 8 donors. Among the eight sequenced donors, only one was HCMV-seronegative, while the other seven were HCMV-seropositive. To restrict sorting to alphabetaTCR-expressing T cells, an anti-gammadeltaTCR antibody was added in several experiments. In roughly 6 donors, the dominant CD3+CD56+NKG2C+ clonotypes ranked among the top 10 CD8+ clonotypes, making up about 1.0-7.0% of CD8+ T cells. Those dominant clonotypes were again the most abundant among CD3+CD56-NKG2C+ cells in a few donors, at about 25-60.1%. It remained unclear whether the expanded NKG2C-expressing T cell clones were specific for HCMV antigens. The eight sequenced donors were randomly selected healthy volunteers, three men and five women. A commercial ELISA kit detecting HCMV-specific IgG in serum was used to determine HCMV serostatus. Reads were demultiplexed and grouped by UMI with MIGEC, and clonotypes were assembled and quantified with MiTCR. To exclude erroneous sequences, only TCR cDNA sequences supported by at least two reads were retained. Downstream repertoire analysis used the tcR package, and clonotypes were matched across fractions by CDR3 nucleotide sequence plus V segment. VDJmatch was used to annotate antigen specificity against VDJdb, with one amino acid substitution in CDR3 allowed.

The clonotype comes from a young woman in good health. The chain is encoded by TRBV6-1 joined to TRBJ2-4; 6 matching bases give a weak D call of TRBD2. The material sequenced was CD4+ T cells sorted from blood. The CDR3 sequence is CASRNAGTAKNIQYF. The DNA is as follows: TGTGCCAGCAGGAATGCGGGGACAGCCAAAAACATTCAGTACTTC.